This T cell receptor beta chain appears in the sequencing data of a study of blood T cells in healthy people across ages. Study results and limitations: Significant beta diversity loss was already apparent by age approximately 40, declining roughly linearly.

Each of the donors had approximately 10 milliliters of peripheral blood drawn into EDTA-treated Vacutainer tubes. Germline V CDR1 and CDR2: SEHNR, FQNEAQ (reference sequence). This CDR3 has 14 amino acids. V was trimmed by 5 bases and J by 3 bases, leaving 13 bases between them. The use of a sample-barcoded 5' primer and a J-beta primer mix characterized a second PCR of roughly 7 to 12 cycles. A single record per CDR3 protein comes from TCRdb applying MiXCR to the 5' RACE reads. Of under 1,000,000 distinct CDR3 sequences listed, around half are singletons. This clonotype was detected many times. Its antigen is currently unknown.

This rearrangement joins TRBV7-9 to TRBJ1-2; D ambiguous. Sequencing was done on a sample of blood. The receptor was derived from a man older than 75 in good health. Here the CDR3 reads CASSPVERDYGYTF. For the CDR3, the DNA is TGTGCCAGCAGCCCCGTCGAGAGGGACTATGGCTACACCTTC.